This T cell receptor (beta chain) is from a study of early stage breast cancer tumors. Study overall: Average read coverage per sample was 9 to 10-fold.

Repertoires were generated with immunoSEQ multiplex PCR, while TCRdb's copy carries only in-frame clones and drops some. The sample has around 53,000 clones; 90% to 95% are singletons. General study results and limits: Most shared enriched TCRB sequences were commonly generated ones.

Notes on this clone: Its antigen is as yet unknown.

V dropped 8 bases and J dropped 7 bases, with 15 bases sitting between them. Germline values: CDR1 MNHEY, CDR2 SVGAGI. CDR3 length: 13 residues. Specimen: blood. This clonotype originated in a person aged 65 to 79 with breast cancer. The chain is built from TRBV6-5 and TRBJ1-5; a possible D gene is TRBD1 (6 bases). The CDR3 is CASWGQLGQPQHF. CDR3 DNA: TGTGCCAGCTGGGGGCAGTTGGGCCAGCCCCAGCATTTT.